These T cell receptor beta chains were read from a single sample in a study of control samples from healthy donors and cancer patients. Generated by immunoSEQ multiplex PCR, the TCRdb table keeps only in-frame clones and is missing some. The sample holds roughly 200,000 clones, 90% to 95% seen once. The sample comprised blood. These receptors came from a man in his late teens or twenties in good health. The conserved cysteine and the conserved F or W are not part of the CDR3 here.

CDR3 length: 11; V gene: TRBV5-1; J gene: TRBJ2-3; CDR3 protein: ASSLGPSDTQY
CDR3 length: 10; V gene: TRBV6-5; J gene: TRBJ1-1; CDR3 protein: ASRDRYTEAF
CDR3 length: 11; V gene: TRBV27; J gene: TRBJ1-4; CDR3 protein: ASSRGSNEKLF
CDR3 length: 14; V gene: TRBV18; J gene: TRBJ2-3; CDR3 protein: ASSPLAGVIADTQY
CDR3 length: 13; V gene: TRBV4-2; J gene: TRBJ1-5; CDR3 protein: ASSQVWDSNQPQH
CDR3 length: 13; V gene: TRBV9; J gene: TRBJ2-1; CDR3 protein: ASSVTVGSYNEQF
CDR3 length: 11; V gene: TRBV24-1; J gene: TRBJ2-2; CDR3 protein: ATSQANTGELF
CDR3 length: 12; V gene: TRBV10-3; J gene: TRBJ2-3; CDR3 protein: AIRARTGTDTQY
CDR3 length: 11; V gene: TRBV27; J gene: TRBJ2-4; CDR3 protein: ASSVNSRGVQY
CDR3 length: 15; V gene: TRBV2; J gene: TRBJ2-2; CDR3 protein: ASRRTSGGAPGGELF
CDR3 length: 13; V gene: TRBV6-5; J gene: TRBJ2-2; CDR3 protein: ASRKRRVDTGELF
CDR3 length: 12; V gene: TRBV6-5; J gene: TRBJ2-7; CDR3 protein: ASRVTGIRREQY
CDR3 length: 11; V gene: TRBV10-2; J gene: TRBJ1-5; CDR3 protein: ASSGDSNQPQH
CDR3 length: 10; V gene: TRBV12-5; J gene: TRBJ2-1; CDR3 protein: ASGLGPNEQF
CDR3 length: 13; V gene: TRBV4-1; J gene: TRBJ1-4; CDR3 protein: ASRNPRTGREKLF
CDR3 length: 14; V gene: TRBV15; J gene: TRBJ2-2; CDR3 protein: ATSRDTGGHTGELF
CDR3 length: 13; V gene: TRBV5-1; J gene: TRBJ2-3; CDR3 protein: ASSPMTGSTDTQY
CDR3 length: 11; V gene: TRBV7-3; J gene: TRBJ2-5; CDR3 protein: ASSIGTTETQY
CDR3 length: 10; V gene: TRBV11-2; J gene: TRBJ1-1; CDR3 protein: ASSLLPAEAF
CDR3 length: 12; V gene: TRBV18; J gene: TRBJ1-1; CDR3 protein: ASSPPGGNTEAF
CDR3 length: 11; V gene: TRBV11-1; J gene: TRBJ1-6; CDR3 protein: ASSLQGGSPLH
CDR3 length: 10; V gene: TRBV6-6; J gene: TRBJ2-5; CDR3 protein: ASQRNQETQY
CDR3 length: 11; V gene: TRBV5-1; J gene: TRBJ2-1; CDR3 protein: ASSNLSSGIQF
CDR3 length: 11; V gene: TRBV2; J gene: TRBJ1-2; CDR3 protein: ASSDRVGGGYT
CDR3 length: 11; V gene: TRBV27; J gene: TRBJ1-1; CDR3 protein: ASSETANTEAF
CDR3 length: 12; V gene: TRBV4-2; J gene: TRBJ1-4; CDR3 protein: ASSPTSSEEKLF
CDR3 length: 12; V gene: TRBV18; J gene: TRBJ2-2; CDR3 protein: ASSPGFNTGELF
CDR3 length: 15; V gene: TRBV5-1; J gene: TRBJ2-1; CDR3 protein: ASSLVPGSSSYNEQF